The 15 T cell receptor beta chains below were found in one sample sequenced in a study of response to subunit inactivated influenza vaccine. TCRdb analysed the RT-PCR reads with MiXCR anew, one entry per CDR3 protein. Of roughly 190,000 distinct CDR3 sequences listed, around an eighth are singletons. The material was CD8+ T cells sorted from PBMCs, obtained roughly 5 days after vaccination. The receptors here all came from a man over 45 who received an inactivated influenza vaccine.

The rearrangement links TRBV4-2 to TRBJ1-2; 10 nucleotides agree with TRBD1. Germline CDR1 is LGHNA and CDR2 is YNFKEQ. This CDR3 spans 15 amino acids. The J segment lost 4 bases and the V segment lost 7 bases, leaving 9 bases of the junction unmatched. The chain's CDR3 is CASNQGQGPSYGYTF. The CDR3 DNA reads as TGTGCCAGCAACCAGGGACAGGGGCCCTCCTATGGCTACACCTTC.

This clonotype was seen a handful of times. The chain is built from TRBV9 and TRBJ1-5; D possibly corresponds to TRBD1 (5 bases). Germline V gene data show CDR1 as SGDLS and CDR2 as YYNGEE. The V end was cut by 4 bases, the J end by 0 bases, with 14 bases between. This CDR3 has 16 residues. The CDR3 DNA reads as TGTGCCAGCAGCACGACAGTTTTTCATAGCAATCAGCCCCAGCATTTT. Translation gives CASSTTVFHSNQPQHF.

The rearrangement links TRBV7-2 to TRBJ2-1; D unresolved. CDR1 SGHTA and CDR2 FQGNSA come from the germline V gene. Trimming left V 1 base short and J 9 bases short, with 10 bases between. This CDR3 comprises 13 residues. DNA for the CDR3: TGTGCCAGCAGCTTAGGGGCAGCAAGTGAGCAGTTCTTC. Its protein is CASSLGAASEQFF.

This clonotype has only a few counts. The chain is built from TRBV7-9 and TRBJ2-5; 8 nucleotides align to TRBD1. This CDR3 is 16 amino acids long. Germline CDR1 is SEHNR and CDR2 is FQNEAQ (reference sequence). The junction had 7 bases not matched to a gene; V was cut back by 1 base and J by 3 bases. This CDR3 reads CASSLVSETGEETQYF. The CDR3 region has the DNA TGTGCCAGCAGCTTAGTTTCCGAGACAGGGGAAGAGACCCAGTACTTC.

The rearrangement joins TRBV7-9 to TRBJ2-1, with D perhaps matching TRBD1 or TRBD2 (5 bases each). Germline loops: CDR1 SEHNR, CDR2 FQNEAQ (reference sequence). The length of the CDR3 is 14 residues. Trimming removed 5 bases at V and 6 bases at J, with 14 bases between. CDR3 sequence reads: CASSPLGAPNEQFF. DNA for the CDR3: TGTGCCAGCAGCCCCCTCGGGGCGCCCAATGAGCAGTTCTTC.

This clonotype was recorded a few times. The rearrangement links TRBV7-8 to TRBJ2-7, with D possibly matching TRBD2 (6 bases). CDR3 length: 14 amino acids. With 3 bases removed from V and 4 bases from J, the gap between germline ends came to 13 bases. The germline gives CDR1 SGHVS, CDR2 FQNEAQ. The CDR3 DNA reads as TGTGCCAGCAGCTTGGCTAATGGGGGGTACGAGCAGTACTTC. Its protein is CASSLANGGYEQYF.

This clonotype was found many times. The chain combines TRBV29-1 with TRBJ2-1; D remains ambiguous. Trimming left V 7 bases short and J 10 bases short, with 14 bases between. This CDR3 is 11 amino acids long. The germline V gene has CDR1 SQVTM and CDR2 ANQGSEA. The CDR3 is CSGLEGTEQFF. The CDR3 DNA reads as TGCAGCGGATTAGAAGGAACGGAGCAGTTCTTC.

The rearrangement joins TRBV11-1 to TRBJ2-5; 10 bases map to TRBD2. The germline V gene has CDR1 SGHAT and CDR2 FQDESV (reference sequence). V was clipped by 4 bases and J by 3 bases; unmatched bases: 17. The CDR3 consists of 19 residues. The CDR3 nucleotides read TGTGCCAGCAGCTCCCCTGTATCGGCCAGCGGGAGGGCTGAAGAGACCCAGTACTTC. This sequence encodes CASSSPVSASGRAEETQYF.

The chain recombines TRBV24-1 with TRBJ2-3; D is unclear. The germline V and J ends were trimmed by 1 base and 6 bases, with 1 base remaining between them. The CDR3 covers 11 residues. Germline V gives CDR1 KGHDR, CDR2 SFDVKD. CDR3 in amino acids: CATSDFDTQYF. The DNA of the CDR3 is TGTGCCACCAGTGATTTTGATACGCAGTATTTT.

CDR3 region: CASSLALMSGELFF. CDR3 nucleotide sequence: TGTGCCAGCAGCTTGGCCCTCATGTCCGGGGAGCTGTTTTTT. This chain uses TRBV5-6 with TRBJ2-2; D not certain. The CDR3 has 14 residues. Germline CDR1 SGHDT, CDR2 YYEEEE. With 0 bases removed from V and 6 bases from J, the gap between germline ends came to 9 bases.

This chain connects TRBV6-5 to TRBJ2-7; D is perhaps TRBD1 (5 bases). Between the trimmed V and J ends, which lost 2 bases and 2 bases, there was a span of 13 bases. The CDR3 consists of 15 residues. The germline gives CDR1 MNHEY, CDR2 SVGAGI. CDR3 amino acids: CASSYVGPTPYEQYF. CDR3 nucleotides: TGTGCCAGCAGTTACGTGGGGCCCACTCCCTACGAGCAGTACTTC.

This clonotype occurred a few times. The rearrangement joins TRBV4-2 to TRBJ2-3; D gene uncertain. The CDR3 is 16 amino acids. Trimming pared 0 bases from V and 2 bases from J, leaving 12 bases between. Germline CDR1 and CDR2: LGHNA and YNFKEQ. The CDR3 DNA follows: TGTGCCAGCAGCCAAGATGCTGCCATCCCCACAGATACGCAGTATTTT. Residues: CASSQDAAIPTDTQYF.

This clonotype was picked up a small number of times. This rearrangement joins TRBV25-1 to TRBJ2-3; tentative D call: TRBD1 (5 bases). V was shortened by 3 bases and J by 2 bases, with 15 bases between the two germline ends. Germline loops: CDR1 MGHDK, CDR2 SYGVNS. This CDR3 is built from 16 residues. CDR3 sequence reads: CASSDVQVLPTDTQYF. The CDR3 DNA is TGTGCCAGCAGTGACGTACAGGTGTTACCCACAGATACGCAGTATTTT.

V is TRBV28 and J is TRBJ2-7; tentatively, D is TRBD1 (6 bases). The CDR3 is 15 residues long. Trimming cost V 3 bases and J 1 base, with 13 bases left between them. Germline CDR1 reads MDHEN; CDR2 reads SYDVKM. In nucleotides, the CDR3 is TGTGCCAGCAGTTTCCCCGGGACACCATCCTACGAGCAGTACTTC. It encodes CASSFPGTPSYEQYF.

This clonotype was seen a handful of times. The DNA for the CDR3 is TGTGCCAGCAGTCCCCTAATAAGGACAGACCCCGCATCGGCAGATACGCAGTATTTT. It encodes CASSPLIRTDPASADTQYF. This chain connects TRBV28 to TRBJ2-3, with D perhaps matching TRBD1 (6 bases). Germline V gene lookup returns CDR1 MDHEN and CDR2 SYDVKM. The CDR3 is 19 amino acids. Trimming cost V 5 bases and J 4 bases, with 28 bases left between them.